A single sample gave rise to the 12 T cell receptor beta chains below, sequenced in a study of regulatory T cells in long-lasting Graves disease. Time point given: persistent/refractory GD, antithyroid drugs over 5 years with positive TRAb. PBMC RNA was the source of the TCR library. Arm-PCR of CDR3 regions and iRepertoire HTBI primers were used to build TCR beta libraries. Each CDR3 protein gets one entry after TCRdb re-called the multiplex PCR reads with MiXCR. Among some 280,000 distinct CDR3 sequences listed, 20% to 25% were seen once. Sample: peripheral blood mononuclear cells (PBMCs), taken when the disease was refractory, from a patient treated with antithyroid drugs. These receptors came from a female donor with Graves disease.

The chain is built from TRBV6-2 or TRBV6-3 and TRBJ2-3; D is possibly TRBD1 or TRBD2 (6 bases each). Per the germline V gene, CDR1 is MNHEY and CDR2 is SVGEGT. CDR3 length: 14 amino acids. The ends were cut back, 10 bases at V and 6 bases at J, with 20 bases in the middle. The CDR3 DNA is TGTGCCACCTACGGGACACCTCTAGCGGATACGCAGTATTTT. The encoded protein is CATYGTPLADTQYF.

A few counts support this clonotype. A clone one base away is much larger, so this may be a read error. V usage is TRBV12-3 or TRBV12-4 and J usage is TRBJ1-4; TRBD1 aligns across 7 bases. CDR3 length: 15 residues. V was pared by 11 bases and J by 4 bases, with 13 bases of the junction left unmatched. DNA of the CDR3: TGTGCCGGCTGCCGGGAGGGGGCGAATAATGAAAAACTGTTTTTT. Its protein is CAGCREGANNEKLFF.

The J gene is TRBJ2-7, the V gene TRBV6-1; 9 nucleotides match TRBD1. V trimming: 6 bases; J trimming: 12 bases; junction bases outside the gene matches: 6. Per germline, CDR1 MNHNS and CDR2 SASEGT. This CDR3 is 11 amino acids long. DNA for the CDR3: TGTGCCAGCAGGGTTGGACAGGGGTGGTACTTC. It is translated as CASRVGQGWYF.

This chain connects TRBV27 to TRBJ2-6; the D gene is possibly TRBD1 (6 bases). The V gene lost 1 base and the J gene lost 0 bases, with 7 bases spanning the gap. The CDR3 is 16 residues long. Germline CDR1 is MNHEY and CDR2 is SMNVEV (reference sequence). CDR3 in DNA: TGTGCCAGCAGTTTATTACAGGGCTCTGGGGCCAACGTCCTGACTTTC. As protein: CASSLLQGSGANVLTF. The entire variable domain, with the rest obtained from reference TRBV27 and TRBJ2-6, is as follows: EAQVTQNPRYLITVTGKKLTVTCSQNMNHEYMSWYRQDPGLGLRQIYYSMNVEVTDKGDVPEGYKVSRKEKRNFPLILESPSPNQTSLYFCASSLLQGSGANVLTFGAGSRLTVL.

This clonotype was seen at least ten times. This sequence joins TRBV28 and TRBJ2-2, with D possibly called TRBD1 or TRBD2 (5 bases each). V was clipped by 5 bases and J by 0 bases, with 19 bases between them. The CDR3 sequence is 18 residues long. Germline V gives CDR1 MDHEN, CDR2 SYDVKM. The CDR3 DNA sequence: TGTGCCAGCAGTGAAACAGGACGGCGGGCCACGAACACCGGGGAGCTGTTTTTT. Amino acid sequence: CASSETGRRATNTGELFF. Complete variable domain (other parts from reference TRBV28 and TRBJ2-2): DVKVTQSSRYLVKRTGEKVFLECVQDMDHENMFWYRQDPGLGLRLIYFSYDVKMKEKGDIPEGYSVSREKKERFSLILESASTNQTSMYLCASSETGRRATNTGELFFGEGSRLTVL.

Concerning this clonotype itself: A much larger clone lies a single base off, so this may be a read error. The V and J genes are TRBV20-1 and TRBJ1-2; possible D gene TRBD1, 5 bases. CDR1 and CDR2 (germline): DFQATT, SNEGSKA (reference sequence). The CDR3 is 11 amino acids. The DNA for the CDR3 is TGCGGTGCTAGAGGGGAGTATGGCTACACCTTC. Amino acid sequence: CGARGEYGYTF.

This clonotype occurred many times. This chain joins TRBV13 and TRBJ2-5, with D possibly being TRBD2 (5 bases). The CDR3 has 14 amino acids. Per germline, CDR1 PRHDT and CDR2 FYEKMQ (reference sequence). The ends were cut back, 3 bases at V and 2 bases at J, with 10 bases in the middle. The CDR3 spells CASSFWTAQETQYF. DNA for the CDR3: TGTGCCAGCAGCTTTTGGACTGCTCAAGAGACCCAGTACTTC.

This clonotype was counted at least ten times. The chain employs TRBV12-3 or TRBV12-4 and TRBJ1-2, with D unclear. This CDR3 is built from 12 residues. The germline V and J ends were trimmed by 5 bases and 3 bases, with 7 bases remaining between them. CDR3 sequence reads: CASSLLDYGYTF. The CDR3 DNA is TGTGCCAGCAGTCTGCTGGACTATGGCTACACCTTC.

This clonotype came up a few times. This chain connects TRBV7-9 to TRBJ1-4; maybe TRBD1 (6 bases). From germline, CDR1 is SEHNR and CDR2 FQNEAQ (reference sequence). The germline V and J ends were trimmed by 0 bases and 6 bases, with 11 bases remaining between them. This CDR3 is 15 amino acids long. The CDR3 bases are TGTGCCAGCAGCTTAGCCGGGACACCAGATGAAAAACTGTTTTTT. Translating gives CASSLAGTPDEKLFF.

This chain connects TRBV7-3 to TRBJ2-7, with no clear D. V lost 3 bases, J lost 2 bases, and 14 bases lay in between. Germline CDR1 SGHTA, CDR2 FQGTGA. This CDR3 contains 15 residues. The CDR3 region has the DNA TGTGCCAGCAGCTTTAACAAGCAGAAAACCTACGAGCAGTACTTC. Its translation: CASSFNKQKTYEQYF.

The V call is TRBV18, the J call TRBJ1-5, with 8 bases matching TRBD1. The trim removed 3 bases at V and 6 bases at J, leaving 7 bases unmatched. The CDR3 runs 15 residues. Germline CDR1 KGHSH, CDR2 LQKENI. For the CDR3, the DNA is TGTGCCAGCTCACCGGGGACAGGTCTAGGTCAGCCCCAGCATTTT. Its translation is CASSPGTGLGQPQHF. Full variable domain (remainder filled in from reference TRBV18 and TRBJ1-5): NAGVMQNPRHLVRRRGQEARLRCSPMKGHSHVYWYRQLPEEGLKFMVYLQKENIIDESGMPKERFSAEFPKEGPSILRIQQVVRGDSAAYFCASSPGTGLGQPQHFGDGTRLSIL.

CDR3 residues: CASSSGSPGKNIQYF. CDR3 DNA sequence: TGTGCCAGTAGTAGCGGGAGCCCGGGCAAAAACATTCAGTACTTC. The rearrangement uses TRBV19 and TRBJ2-4; TRBD2 agrees at 7 bases. Germline trimming cut 4 bases from V and 3 bases from J; bases unmatched to any gene: 6. Germline CDR1 reads LNHDA; CDR2 reads SQIVND (reference sequence). This CDR3 spans 15 amino acids. The entire variable domain, with the rest obtained from reference TRBV19 and TRBJ2-4, is as follows: DGGITQSPKYLFRKEGQNVTLSCEQNLNHDAMYWYRQDPGQGLRLIYYSQIVNDFQKGDIAEGYSVSREKKESFPLTVTSAQKNPTAFYLCASSSGSPGKNIQYFGAGTRLSVL.